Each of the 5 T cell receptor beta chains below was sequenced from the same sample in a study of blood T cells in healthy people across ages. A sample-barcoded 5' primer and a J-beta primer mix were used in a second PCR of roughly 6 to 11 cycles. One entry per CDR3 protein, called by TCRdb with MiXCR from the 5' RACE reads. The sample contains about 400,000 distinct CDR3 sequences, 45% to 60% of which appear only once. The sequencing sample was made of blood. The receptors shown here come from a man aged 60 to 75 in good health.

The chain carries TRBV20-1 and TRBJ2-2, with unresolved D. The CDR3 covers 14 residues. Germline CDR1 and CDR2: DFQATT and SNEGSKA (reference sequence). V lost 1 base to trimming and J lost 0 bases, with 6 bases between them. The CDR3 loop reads CSARALPNTGELFF. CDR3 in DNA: TGCAGTGCTAGAGCACTACCGAACACCGGGGAGCTGTTTTTT.

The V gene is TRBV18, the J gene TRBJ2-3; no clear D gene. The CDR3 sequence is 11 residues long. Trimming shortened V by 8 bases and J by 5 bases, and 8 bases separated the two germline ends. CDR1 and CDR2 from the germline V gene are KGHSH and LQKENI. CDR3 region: CASPAGDTQYF. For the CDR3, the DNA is TGTGCCAGCCCCGCAGGAGATACGCAGTATTTT.

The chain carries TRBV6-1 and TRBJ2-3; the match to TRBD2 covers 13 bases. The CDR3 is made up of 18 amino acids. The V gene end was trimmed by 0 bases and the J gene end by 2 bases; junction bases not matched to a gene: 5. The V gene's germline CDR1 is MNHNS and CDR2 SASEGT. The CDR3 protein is CASSEAMTSGGSTDTQYF. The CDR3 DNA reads TGTGCCAGCAGTGAAGCGATGACTAGCGGGGGGTCCACAGATACGCAGTATTTT.

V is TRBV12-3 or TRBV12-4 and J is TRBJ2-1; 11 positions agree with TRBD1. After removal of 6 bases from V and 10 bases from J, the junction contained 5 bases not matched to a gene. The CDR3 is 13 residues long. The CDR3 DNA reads TGTGCCAGCAGGGCGGGACAGGGGGAGGAGCAGTTCTTC. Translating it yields CASRAGQGEEQFF.

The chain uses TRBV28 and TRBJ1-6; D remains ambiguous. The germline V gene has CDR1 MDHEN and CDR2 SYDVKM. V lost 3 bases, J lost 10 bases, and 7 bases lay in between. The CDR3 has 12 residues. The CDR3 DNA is TGTGCCAGCAGTTTGTTACGGTCACCCCTCCACTTT. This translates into CASSLLRSPLHF.